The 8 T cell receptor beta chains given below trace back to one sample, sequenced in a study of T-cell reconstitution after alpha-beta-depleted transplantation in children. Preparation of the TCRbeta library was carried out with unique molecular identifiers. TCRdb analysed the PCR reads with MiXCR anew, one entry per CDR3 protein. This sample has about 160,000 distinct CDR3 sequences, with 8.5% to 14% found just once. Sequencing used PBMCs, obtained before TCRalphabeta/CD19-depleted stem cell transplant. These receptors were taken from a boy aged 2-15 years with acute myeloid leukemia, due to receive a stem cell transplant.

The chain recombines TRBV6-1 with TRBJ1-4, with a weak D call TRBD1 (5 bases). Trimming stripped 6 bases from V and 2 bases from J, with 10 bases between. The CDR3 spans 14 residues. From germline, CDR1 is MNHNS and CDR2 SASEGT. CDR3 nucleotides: TGTGCCAGCAGCGACAGAATTACTAATGAAAAACTGTTTTTT. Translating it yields CASSDRITNEKLFF.

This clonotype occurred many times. The CDR3 DNA sequence: TGTGCCAGCAGCGCCGGGCTAACCTACAATGAGCAGTTCTTC. This codes for CASSAGLTYNEQFF. The J gene is TRBJ2-1, the V gene TRBV9; D is uncertain. Germline CDR1 reads SGDLS; CDR2 reads YYNGEE. V was trimmed by 3 bases and J by 2 bases, leaving 9 bases between them. CDR3 size: 14 residues. Supplemented by reference TRBV9 and TRBJ2-1, the full variable domain reads DSGVTQTPKHLITATGQRVTLRCSPRSGDLSVYWYQQSLDQGLQFLIQYYNGEERAKGNILERFSAQQFPDLHSELNLSSLELGDSALYFCASSAGLTYNEQFFGPGTRLTVL.

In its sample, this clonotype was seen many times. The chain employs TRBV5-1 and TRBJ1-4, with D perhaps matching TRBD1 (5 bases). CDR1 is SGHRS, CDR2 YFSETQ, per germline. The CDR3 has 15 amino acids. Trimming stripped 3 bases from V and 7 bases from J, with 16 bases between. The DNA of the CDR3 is TGCGCCAGCAGCTCCACCGACAGACTCGGTGAAAAACTGTTTTTT. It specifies CASSSTDRLGEKLFF.

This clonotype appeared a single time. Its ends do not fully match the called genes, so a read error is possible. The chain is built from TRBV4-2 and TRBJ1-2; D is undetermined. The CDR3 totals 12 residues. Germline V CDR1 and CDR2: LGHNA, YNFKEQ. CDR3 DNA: TGTGCCAGCAGCCAAGACAACTATGGCGACACCTTC. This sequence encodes CASSQDNYGDTF.

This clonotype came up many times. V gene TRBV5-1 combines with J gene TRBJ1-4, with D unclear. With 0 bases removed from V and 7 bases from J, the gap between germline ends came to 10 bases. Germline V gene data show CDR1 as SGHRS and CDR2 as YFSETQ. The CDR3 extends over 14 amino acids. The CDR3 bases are TGCGCCAGCAGCTTGGTGGAGGGTGGTGAAAAACTGTTTTTT. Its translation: CASSLVEGGEKLFF.

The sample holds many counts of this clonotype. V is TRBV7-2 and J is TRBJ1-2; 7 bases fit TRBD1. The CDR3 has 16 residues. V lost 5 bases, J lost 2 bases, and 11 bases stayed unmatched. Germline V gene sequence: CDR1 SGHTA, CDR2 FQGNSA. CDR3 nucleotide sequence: TGTGCCAGCAGCCCTCCCCGACAGGGATTCAACTATGGCTACACCTTC. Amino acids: CASSPPRQGFNYGYTF.

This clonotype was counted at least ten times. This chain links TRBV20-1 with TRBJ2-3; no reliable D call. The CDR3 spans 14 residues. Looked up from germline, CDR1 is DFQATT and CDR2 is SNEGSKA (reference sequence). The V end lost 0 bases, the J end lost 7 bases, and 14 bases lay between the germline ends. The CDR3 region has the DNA TGCAGTGCTAGAGAAGACTTAAGTAGCTATACGCAGTATTTT. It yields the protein CSAREDLSSYTQYF.

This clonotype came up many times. In nucleotides, the CDR3 is TGTGCCAGCTCGTTACAGTTATCCACCTACGAGCAGTACTTC. Amino acid sequence: CASSLQLSTYEQYF. The rearrangement uses TRBV18 and TRBJ2-7; D ambiguous. The CDR3 sequence is 14 residues long. The germline gives CDR1 KGHSH, CDR2 LQKENI. The V and J ends lost 6 bases and 2 bases respectively, with 14 bases between them.